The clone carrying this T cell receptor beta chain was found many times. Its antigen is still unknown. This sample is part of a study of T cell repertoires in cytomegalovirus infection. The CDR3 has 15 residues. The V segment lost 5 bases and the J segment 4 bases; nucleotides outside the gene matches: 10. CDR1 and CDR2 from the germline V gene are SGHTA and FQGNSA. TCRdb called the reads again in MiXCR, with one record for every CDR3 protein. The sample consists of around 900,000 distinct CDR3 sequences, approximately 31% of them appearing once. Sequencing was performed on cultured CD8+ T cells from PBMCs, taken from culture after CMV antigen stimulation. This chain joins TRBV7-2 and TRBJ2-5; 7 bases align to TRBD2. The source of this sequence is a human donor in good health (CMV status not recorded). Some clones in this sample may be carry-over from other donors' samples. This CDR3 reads CASSARLGGGETQYF. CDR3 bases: TGTGCCAGCAGCGCCCGACTGGGGGGGGGAGAGACCCAGTACTTC.